This TCR beta chain was obtained from a study of spatial heterogeneity in lung cancer. Study details: In tumor regions, TCR transcript counts tracked strongly with a T cell module score from matched bulk RNA-seq. Study outcomes and limitations: Tumor mutation counts were tracked by expanded intratumoral alpha and beta TCR counts.

The time point is: sample taken at primary tumor resection. Unsorted tumor, nontumor lung tissue or cryopreserved PBMC supplied the whole RNA. The CDR3 runs to 14 residues. Germline V gives CDR1 ENHRY, CDR2 SYGVKD. V was clipped by 10 bases and J by 6 bases, with 22 bases between them. Comment on this clonotype: As yet, its antigen is unknown. A library prepared for alpha chains yielded this beta chain as an off-target read; its size is of little meaning.

TCR cDNA molecules each carried a unique molecular identifier. TCRdb re-analysed the 5' RACE reads in MiXCR, keeping a single row per CDR3 protein. This table has more than 2,500 distinct CDR3 sequences, about 49% appearing once. The starting material was lung tumor tissue, obtained at surgery. This clonotype originated in a male donor with early-stage non-small cell lung cancer. The rearrangement links TRBV10-3 to TRBJ2-7; D perhaps matches TRBD1 (5 bases). Here the CDR3 DNA reads TGTGCCACCGCCACCCTTACAGGTTCCGCCGAGCAGTACTTC. It yields the protein CATATLTGSAEQYF.